These 2 T cell receptor beta chains were sequenced from one sample in a study of response to subunit inactivated influenza vaccine. Via MiXCR, TCRdb re-called the RT-PCR reads, giving one row per CDR3 protein. The data contain approximately 700,000 distinct CDR3 sequences, 15% to 19% of them singletons. Here the sequenced sample was PBMCs from blood, taken 12 days after vaccination. These receptors were collected from a man in his forties or fifties who received an inactivated influenza vaccine.

This clonotype has more than one count but fewer than ten. The rearrangement joins TRBV7-6 to TRBJ2-1; D uncertain. The CDR3 is 15 residues long. V gave up 3 bases and J gave up 3 bases, with 12 bases separating them. The germline gives CDR1 SGHVS, CDR2 FNYEAQ. DNA of the CDR3: TGTGCCAGCAGCTTTTATGGGGATTTCTACAATGAGCAGTTCTTC. This translates into CASSFYGDFYNEQFF.

The genes are TRBV7-6 and TRBJ2-2, with 12 bases that match TRBD2. V shed 4 bases and J 6 bases; nucleotides not matched to a gene: 6. CDR3 length: 16 amino acids. Germline V CDR1 and CDR2: SGHVS, FNYEAQ. CDR3 residues: CASSWTSGEKAGELFF. CDR3 DNA: TGTGCCAGCAGCTGGACTAGCGGGGAAAAAGCCGGGGAGCTGTTTTTT.